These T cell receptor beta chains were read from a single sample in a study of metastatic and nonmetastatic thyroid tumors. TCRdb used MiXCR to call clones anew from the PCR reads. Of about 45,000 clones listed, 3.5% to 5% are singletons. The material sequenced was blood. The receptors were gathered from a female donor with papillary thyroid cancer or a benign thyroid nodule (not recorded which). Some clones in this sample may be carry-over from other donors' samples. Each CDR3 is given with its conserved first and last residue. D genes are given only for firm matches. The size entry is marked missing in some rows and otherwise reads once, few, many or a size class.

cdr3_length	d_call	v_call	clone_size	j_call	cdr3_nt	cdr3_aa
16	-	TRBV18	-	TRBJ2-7	TGTGCCAGCTCGCCTCTGGAGGCCCATGTTGCCTACGAGCAGTACTTC	CASSPLEAHVAYEQYF
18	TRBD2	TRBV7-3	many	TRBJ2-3	TGTGCCAGCAGCTTAAAGTTATCTAGCGGGAGGATCACAGATACGCAGTATTTT	CASSLKLSSGRITDTQYF
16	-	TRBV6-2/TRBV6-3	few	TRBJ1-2	TGTGCCAGCAGTTATTGGGCTTACGGTTCTAACTATGGCTACACCTTC	CASSYWAYGSNYGYTF
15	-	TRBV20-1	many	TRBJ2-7	TGCAGTGCTAGAGATGTGGCAGGGAATACCTACGAGCAGTACTTC	CSARDVAGNTYEQYF
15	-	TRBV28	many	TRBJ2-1	TGTGCCAGCAGCAATCCGGGACTGAAATACAATGAGCAGTTCTTC	CASSNPGLKYNEQFF
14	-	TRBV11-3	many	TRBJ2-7	TGTGCCAGCAGCTTAGAGGTCAGCACCTACGAGCAGTACTTC	CASSLEVSTYEQYF
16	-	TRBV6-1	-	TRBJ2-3	TGTGCCAGCAGCATGACCTCTAGAGGGAGTTCAGATACGCAATATTTT	CASSMTSRGSSDTQYF
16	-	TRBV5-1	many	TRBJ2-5	TGCGCCAGTGCCCCCACGGGAAGAGGCGCCGAAGAGACCCAGTACTTC	CASAPTGRGAEETQYF
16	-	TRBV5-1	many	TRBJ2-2	TGCGCCAGCAGCCACAGGACACCGCGTGACACCGGGGAGCTGTTTTTT	CASSHRTPRDTGELFF
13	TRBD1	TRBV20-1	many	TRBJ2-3	TGCAGTGTCGACAGGGGGGGACTCCATACGCAGTATTTT	CSVDRGGLHTQYF
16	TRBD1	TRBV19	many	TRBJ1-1	TGTGCCAGTAGTATAGGCAGGGGGCGAGGTGGCACTGAAGCTTTCTTT	CASSIGRGRGGTEAFF
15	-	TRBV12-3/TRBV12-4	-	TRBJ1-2	TGTGCCAGCAGTGACCCCAGGGGTCTTTTCTATGGCTACACCTTC	CASSDPRGLFYGYTF
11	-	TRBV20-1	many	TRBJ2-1	TGCAGTGCTAGTAACAGGGTTGAGCAGTTCTTC	CSASNRVEQFF
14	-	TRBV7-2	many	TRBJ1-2	TGTGCCAGCAGCTTAGGCGTGGGGGTCTATGGCTACACCTTC	CASSLGVGVYGYTF
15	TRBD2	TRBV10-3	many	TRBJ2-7	TGTGCCATCACCACGGAACTAGCGGGAGCCTACGAGCAGTACTTC	CAITTELAGAYEQYF
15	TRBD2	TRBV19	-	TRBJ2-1	TGTTCCGGTAGTATTGCGCTAGCGGACTACAATGAGCAGTTCTTC	CSGSIALADYNEQFF
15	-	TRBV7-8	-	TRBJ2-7	TGTGCCAGCAGCTTAACCGGGACGGGTTCCTACGAGCAGTACTTC	CASSLTGTGSYEQYF
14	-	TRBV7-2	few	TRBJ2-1	TGTGCCAGCAGCTTAACTCGAACGGTGAATGAGCAGTTCTTC	CASSLTRTVNEQFF
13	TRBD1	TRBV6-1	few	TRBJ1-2	TGTGCCAGCAGTGGGACAGGGGGCGATGGCTACACCTTC	CASSGTGGDGYTF
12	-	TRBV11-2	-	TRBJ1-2	TGTGCCAGCAGCTCGATAAACTATGGCTACACCTTC	CASSSINYGYTF
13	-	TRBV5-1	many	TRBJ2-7	TGCGCCAGCAGCTTGCGTAGAGCCGGCGAGCAGTACTTC	CASSLRRAGEQYF
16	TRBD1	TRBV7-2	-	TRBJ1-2	TGTGCCAGCAGGGAGGGGCCAGGGGGCGCAGACTATGGCTACACCTTC	CASREGPGGADYGYTF
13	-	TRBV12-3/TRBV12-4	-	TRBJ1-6	TGTGCCAGCCGGGGACACTGGGGTTCACCCCTCCACTTC	CASRGHWGSPLHF
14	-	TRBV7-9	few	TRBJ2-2	TGTGCCAGCAGCTTAATGGGGGGCACCGGGGAGCTGTTTTTT	CASSLMGGTGELFF
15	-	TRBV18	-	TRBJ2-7	TGTTCCAGCTCACCGGCCGGACGCAGAGACTACGAGCAGTACTTC	CSSSPAGRRDYEQYF
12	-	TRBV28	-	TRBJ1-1	TGTGCCAGCAGGTTAGGGGGGGGTAGAGATTTCTTT	CASRLGGGRDFF
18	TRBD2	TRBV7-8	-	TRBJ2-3	TGTGCCAGCAGCTTAGCTTCTAGCGGGAGCGGGGAAGCAGATACGCAGTATTTT	CASSLASSGSGEADTQYF
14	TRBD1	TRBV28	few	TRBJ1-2	TGTGCCAGCAGTTCCCCGGACAGGGGAGGGGTCTACACCTTC	CASSSPDRGGVYTF
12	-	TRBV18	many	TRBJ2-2	TGTGCCAGCTCACGGAACACCGGGGAGCTGTTTTTT	CASSRNTGELFF
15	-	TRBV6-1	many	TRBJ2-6	TGTGCCAGCAGATCCGTAAGCTCTGGGGCCAACGTCCTGACTTTC	CASRSVSSGANVLTF
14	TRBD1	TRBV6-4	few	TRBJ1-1	TGTGCCAGCAGTCCGGACAGGGGGGTGGCTGAAGCTTTCTTT	CASSPDRGVAEAFF
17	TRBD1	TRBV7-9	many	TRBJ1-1	TGTGCCAGCAGCTTAAGTTCCCGGGGACAGGGGGGAACTGAAGCTTTCTTT	CASSLSSRGQGGTEAFF
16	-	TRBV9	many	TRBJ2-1	TGTGCCAGCAGCGCCACAGGGTCAAGCTCCTACAATGAGCAGTTCTTC	CASSATGSSSYNEQFF
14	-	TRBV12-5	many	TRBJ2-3	TGTGCTAGTGGTTTAGAGATCCCCACAGATACGCAGTATTTT	CASGLEIPTDTQYF
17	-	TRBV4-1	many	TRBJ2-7	TGCGCCAGCAGCCGCACTTGGGCATCAGCGGAAACCTACGAGCAGTACTTC	CASSRTWASAETYEQYF
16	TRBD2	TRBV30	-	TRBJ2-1	TGTGCCTGGAGTGTATGGGGTAGCGGGAGGACATATGAGCAGTTCTTC	CAWSVWGSGRTYEQFF
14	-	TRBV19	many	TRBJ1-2	TGTGCCAGTAGTATCTCACCAGGGGCGGGTGGCTACACCTTC	CASSISPGAGGYTF
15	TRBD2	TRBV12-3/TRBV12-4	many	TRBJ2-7	TGTGCCAGCAGTCCCTTGGGGGGGGGAGGGTACGAGCAGTACTTC	CASSPLGGGGYEQYF
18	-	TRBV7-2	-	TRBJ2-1	TGTGCCAGCAGTTCCCGGGACATGGCCAGAGACCCGCGCGATGAGCAGTTCTTC	CASSSRDMARDPRDEQFF
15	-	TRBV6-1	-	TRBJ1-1	TGTGCCAGCAGTGAAAAGGGAACCGAGCGGTCTGAAGCTTTCTTT	CASSEKGTERSEAFF
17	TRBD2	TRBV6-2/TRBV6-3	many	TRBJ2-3	TGTGCCAGCAGGCCGCTAGCGGCGCAATACTCCACAGATACGCAGTATTTT	CASRPLAAQYSTDTQYF
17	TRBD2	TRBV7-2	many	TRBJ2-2	TGTGCCAGCAGCGAAGGGACTAGCGGGAGAAACACCGGGGAGCTGTTTTTT	CASSEGTSGRNTGELFF
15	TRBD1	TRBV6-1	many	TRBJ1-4	TGTGCCAGCAGTGAAGCGACAGGGACTAATGAAAAACTGTTTTTT	CASSEATGTNEKLFF
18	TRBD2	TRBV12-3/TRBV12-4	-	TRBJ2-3	TGTGCCAGCATTTATTCGCTAGCGGTTTTTGGGGGTACAGATACGCAGTATTTT	CASIYSLAVFGGTDTQYF
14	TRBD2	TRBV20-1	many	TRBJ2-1	TGCAGTGCTAGAGTCTCTAGCGGGAGAAATGAGCAGTTCTTC	CSARVSSGRNEQFF